These 13 T cell receptor beta chains originate from one sample sequenced in a study of T cell responses to AZD1222 COVID-19 vaccine. The method was immunoSEQ multiplex PCR; TCRdb's version includes in-frame clones alone and lacks a portion of them. The sample consists of roughly 100,000 clones, approximately 90% of them appearing once. Specimen: peripheral blood, collected on day 0 of AZD1222 vaccination. Receptor source: an adult in good health.

V and J are TRBV7-3 and TRBJ2-7; D is unclear. CDR3 length equals 14 residues. The V end was cut by 2 bases, the J end by 3 bases, with 11 bases between. Germline-derived CDR1 and CDR2 are SGHTA and FQGTGA. CDR3 in amino acids: CASSLGSTDYEQYF. CDR3 nucleotide sequence: TGTGCCAGCAGCTTAGGCTCGACGGACTACGAGCAGTACTTC. Full variable domain (rest looked up from reference TRBV7-3 and TRBJ2-7): GAGVSQTPSNKVTEKGKYVELRCDPISGHTALYWYRQSLGQGPEFLIYFQGTGAADDSGLPNDRFFAVRPEGSVSTLKIQRTERGDSAVYLCASSLGSTDYEQYFGPGTRLTVT.

This clone came up a few times. The CDR3 DNA follows: TGTGCCACCAGTGATGTATGGGGGGCGCGTGAGACCCAGTACTTC. As protein: CATSDVWGARETQYF. The J gene is TRBJ2-5, the V gene TRBV24-1; D may match TRBD1 or TRBD2 (6 bases each). Germline CDR1 reads KGHDR; CDR2 reads SFDVKD. The CDR3 contains 15 residues. Trimming took off 3 bases at V and 5 bases at J, with 15 bases between the two ends.

This sequence joins TRBV5-1 and TRBJ1-5, with 8 bases that match TRBD1. CDR3 size: 15 residues. Trimming removed 0 bases from V and 6 bases from J; junction bases left unmatched: 5. Germline lookup yields CDR1 SGHRS and CDR2 YFSETQ. The chain's CDR3 is CASSLVAGGGQPQHF. The CDR3 DNA is TGCGCCAGCAGCTTGGTGGCAGGGGGCGGTCAGCCCCAGCATTTT.

This chain links TRBV24-1 with TRBJ2-1, with TRBD1 as a possible D gene (6 bases). V lost 6 bases and J lost 9, with 17 bases in between. Germline V CDR1 and CDR2: KGHDR, SFDVKD. CDR3 length equals 14 residues. DNA for the CDR3: TGTGCCACCAGTTCACAACTCAGGGGATCTGAGCAGTTCTTC. Amino acid sequence: CATSSQLRGSEQFF.

V and J are TRBV21-1 and TRBJ1-1; the D call of TRBD1 is as the table states it, not checked on the DNA. TRBV21-1 is reported as a pseudogene. The CDR3 consists of 13 residues. The CDR3 DNA reads as TGTGCCAGCAGCCCTCGGACAGGAGGTGAAGCTTTCTTT. It encodes CASSPRTGGEAFF.

The chain carries TRBV19 and TRBJ2-1, with D perhaps matching TRBD1 (6 bases). CDR3 length equals 13 residues. CDR1 is LNHDA and CDR2 is SQIVND in the germline V gene (reference sequence). V lost 6 bases, J lost 5 bases, and 11 bases lay in between. Written as DNA, the CDR3 is TGTGCCAGTAGGGGGGCCGTGGACAATGAGCAGTTCTTC. Translating it yields CASRGAVDNEQFF.

V and J are TRBV2 and TRBJ2-5; TRBD2 might be the D (5 bases). V was cut by 1 base and J by 3 bases, with 6 bases left in between. The CDR3 spans 13 residues. Germline CDR1 is SNHLY and CDR2 is FYNNEI. The CDR3 here is CASSEVGKETQYF. The CDR3 region has the DNA TGTGCCAGCAGTGAAGTCGGGAAAGAGACCCAGTACTTC. The full variable domain, its missing parts supplied by reference TRBV2 and TRBJ2-5, is EPEVTQTPSHQVTQMGQEVILRCVPISNHLYFYWYRQILGQKVEFLVSFYNNEISEKSEIFDDQFSVERPDGSNFTLKIRSTKLEDSAMYFCASSEVGKETQYFGPGTRLLVL.

The genes are TRBV5-4 and TRBJ1-5; D remains ambiguous. Trimming stripped 4 bases from V and 5 bases from J, with 10 bases between. The germline V gene has CDR1 SGHNT and CDR2 YYREEE (reference sequence). The CDR3 contains 13 residues. CDR3 amino acids: CASSIDGDQPQHF. The CDR3 DNA is TGTGCCAGCAGCATAGACGGGGATCAGCCCCAGCATTTT.

The chain uses TRBV3-1 (or the pseudogene TRBV3-2) and TRBJ2-7; D is perhaps TRBD2 (5 bases). This CDR3 region has 14 residues. Trimming removed 3 bases at V and 1 base at J, with 10 bases between. Per the germline V gene, CDR1 is LGHDT and CDR2 is YNNKEL (reference sequence). This chain's CDR3 is CASSQAGVSYEQYF. CDR3 sequence (DNA): TGTGCCAGCAGCCAGGCCGGGGTTTCCTACGAGCAGTACTTC.

This chain uses TRBV7-2 with TRBJ2-5; TRBD2 aligns across 7 bases. From germline, CDR1 is SGHTA and CDR2 FQGNSA. This CDR3 region has 19 residues. J was trimmed by 4 bases and V by 1 base; bases with no gene match: 18. The DNA for the CDR3 is TGTGCCAGCAGCTTAGTGGTGGGGACTAAAGGCTCCATAGGAGAGACCCAGTACTTC. It encodes CASSLVVGTKGSIGETQYF.

The chain joins TRBV2 to TRBJ2-7; TRBD2 agrees at 10 bases. The V and J ends lost 8 bases and 7 bases, in that order; junction bases with no gene match: 20. The CDR3 sequence is 17 residues long. Germline values: CDR1 SNHLY, CDR2 FYNNEI. CDR3 bases: TGTGCCAGCTTAACACAGGGCGTTCAGGCTAGCGGGAGAGAGCAGTACTTC. It codes for CASLTQGVQASGREQYF. The entire variable domain, with the rest obtained from reference TRBV2 and TRBJ2-7, is as follows: EPEVTQTPSHQVTQMGQEVILRCVPISNHLYFYWYRQILGQKVEFLVSFYNNEISEKSEIFDDQFSVERPDGSNFTLKIRSTKLEDSAMYFCASLTQGVQASGREQYFGPGTRLTVT.

This chain joins TRBV5-6 and TRBJ1-6; weak D call: TRBD1 (6 bases). This CDR3 region has 15 residues. The germline V gene has CDR1 SGHDT and CDR2 YYEEEE. The V and J ends lost 3 bases and 7 bases respectively, with 14 bases between them. DNA of the CDR3: TGTGCCAGCAGCTGGGGGGGCCGGACAAATTCACCCCTCCACTTT. It encodes CASSWGGRTNSPLHF.

The V call is TRBV12-1, the J call TRBJ2-1; the D call of TRBD2 is as the table states it, not checked on the DNA. TRBV12-1 corresponds to a pseudogene. The CDR3 is 16 amino acids. The CDR3 protein is CASSLNRDYLYNEQFF. The CDR3 DNA follows: TGTGCCAGCAGCTTAAACCGGGACTATCTCTACAATGAGCAGTTCTTC.